One TCR beta chain is described in this entry. Sequencing libraries for TCR beta were prepared with iRepertoire HTBI primers and Arm-PCR of CDR3 regions. From the multiplex PCR reads, TCRdb called clonotypes with MiXCR, one entry per CDR3 protein. The sample has 350,000 to 450,000 distinct CDR3 sequences; more than 12% are singletons. The data belong to a study of regulatory T cells in long-lasting Graves disease. The time point was: newly diagnosed GD, antithyroid drugs for less than 3 months. Construction of the TCR library relied on RNA isolated from PBMCs. The CDR3 extends over 15 amino acids. Germline V gene sequence: CDR1 MNHEY, CDR2 SMNVEV (reference sequence). Germline trimming cut 6 bases from V and 2 bases from J; bases unmatched to any gene: 6. The sample also formed part of further work on T cells in Graves' hyperthyroidism and ophthalmopathy.

The genes are TRBV27 and TRBJ2-1; the match to TRBD2 covers 8 bases. This receptor was obtained from a woman aged 25 to 45 with Graves disease. The sample was peripheral blood mononuclear cells (PBMCs), taken at new diagnosis, from a patient treated with antithyroid drugs. The CDR3 spells CASRFTSGTYNEQFF. The CDR3 coding sequence is TGTGCCAGCAGATTTACTAGCGGTACCTACAATGAGCAGTTCTTC.